This is a list of T cell receptor beta chains from one sample in a study of cytomegalovirus exposure and HLA in healthy donors. Libraries were prepared by immunoSEQ multiplex PCR; TCRdb keeps only in-frame clonotypes and omits some of them. The sample lists some 110,000 clones; approximately 81% were seen once. The sample was PBMCs. The receptors stem from a man between 25 and 39 years old in good health and CMV-seropositive. The conserved cysteine and the conserved F or W are not part of the CDR3 here.

V gene | CDR3 protein
TRBV11-3 | ASSLLGDNEQF
TRBV5-1 | ASSFSGTDTQY
TRBV4-2 | ASSQGGLAGFDTQY
TRBV27 | ASSSNSLLAGGGLETQY
TRBV7-2 | ASSLFARTTTNEKLF
TRBV19 | ASSITPGRNQPQH
TRBV27 | ASSLRGGTEAF
TRBV19 | ASRSTSGGKETQY
TRBV5-6 | ASSPDWGGNTEAF
TRBV19 | ASSIGGAADTQY
TRBV11-1 | ASSLDSGGDTEAF
TRBV5-6 | ASSTEGQFYAGELF
TRBV7-8 | ASSLVGSGTPIHEQY
TRBV19 | ASSRDRGFRDGYT
TRBV13 | ASSSGTSGRDRTGETQY
TRBV11-3 | ASSLQRGAGETQY
TRBV29-1 | SGTGMGSYEQY
TRBV11-3 | ASSLSAHSQY
TRBV30 | AWSAGTGTPSNQPQH
TRBV4-3 | ASSRLTGATYGYT
TRBV10-3 | AINLAGPGAGELF
TRBV7-2 | ASSADLATGFGGYT
TRBV5-6 | ASSPLDRDTGELF
TRBV6-1 | ASSELTGNQPQH
TRBV5-1 | ASSRGQGIPEAF
TRBV7-2 | ASSFDSSTEAF
TRBV7-2 | ASSSLLYGYT
TRBV20-1 | SAHWGVEQY
TRBV5-1 | ASSFIPGSTDTQY
TRBV4-1 | ASSQVEGSGETQY
TRBV7-3 | ASSPSPGTAYEQY
TRBV27 | ASSPTVWGGGNTEAF
TRBV11-3 | ASRGGATSYNSPLH
TRBV4-1 | ASSLGMRVAASSYNSPLH
TRBV7-9 | ASSARQGELGGYT
TRBV19 | ASSIWDSYQPQH
TRBV2 | ASIDFSYEQY
TRBV5-4 | ASMIGFGETQY
TRBV30 | AWDLASSSDEQF
TRBV25-1 | ASSVRTSGLYNEQF
TRBV5-6 | ASSLGLGNRVVTYEQY
TRBV6-5 | ASSYRRETLEKLF
TRBV6-4 | ASSEGGPQSYEQY
TRBV9 | ASSVDGALYEQY
TRBV10-3 | AISGGTGQSTNEKLF
TRBV9 | ASSGSSGISAETQY
TRBV23-1 | ASPRCPPQH
TRBV28 | ASSIPDRGGNQPQH
TRBV11-2 | ASSRGRGGADGYT
TRBV9 | ASSVVGRGAETQY
TRBV6-6 | ASSYPGQGVEQY
TRBV30 | AWSGTGYEQY
TRBV5-1 | ASSLVTGSNEKLF
TRBV29-1 | SVDGQEF
TRBV7-6 | ASSLPGNGPKRGTDTQY
TRBV27 | ASSSLAGGLPNTEAF